Here is one T cell receptor beta chain with its context. This table comes from immunoSEQ multiplex PCR, and its TCRdb copy is limited to in-frame clones, with some not included. This table has more than 350,000 clones, approximately 91% appearing once. The record originates from a study of blood T cell repertoires in COVID-19. V lost 3 bases to trimming and J lost 6 bases, with 9 bases between them. CDR3 length: 12 amino acids. Germline lookup yields CDR1 PRHDT and CDR2 FYEKMQ (reference sequence). The V call is TRBV13, the J call TRBJ2-7; no definite D call. The TCR originated in a woman aged 18-35 years who had been exposed to COVID-19. The specimen was PBMCs or T cells enriched from blood (not recorded which). The CDR3, as DNA: TGTGCCAGCAGCTTCTCTTCCCGCGAGCAGTACTTC. Residues: CASSFSSREQYF.